The clone carrying this T cell receptor beta chain was seen repeatedly, ten times or more. What it recognizes is unknown. Germline trimming cut 4 bases from V and 5 bases from J; bases unmatched to any gene: 10. This CDR3 comprises 15 residues. CDR1 and CDR2 (germline): SGHRS, YFSETQ. The sample is drawn from a study of neurological immune-mediated disorders. Time point denoted: longitudinal time-point 3. The unsorted libraries originated from 2 million PBMCs that had been stored at -80 C. Points from the study as a whole: A possible signature was seen in one related-CDR3 cluster, into which phylogenetic grouping placed the repertoires of 18 of 34 multiple sclerosis patients.

One entry per CDR3 protein, called by TCRdb with MiXCR from the 5' RACE reads. Counted here are some 89,000 distinct CDR3 sequences, 4.3% occurring once; the ten biggest clones make up more than 5%. The chain is built from TRBV5-1 and TRBJ2-5; 8 bases agree with TRBD1. This TCR came from a woman aged 55-70 years with multiple sclerosis. The sample taken for sequencing was PBMCs. The CDR3 protein is CASSTHGQGAETQYF. The CDR3 DNA reads TGCGCCAGCAGCACGCACGGACAGGGCGCCGAGACCCAGTACTTC.